The entry below gives a single TCR beta chain sequence along with its context. This sample stems from a study of early stage breast cancer tumors. Here immunoSEQ multiplex PCR was the method, and the copy in TCRdb shows in-frame clones only, minus some. The data contain tens of thousands of clones, over 60% of them seen just once; the ten biggest clones take up approximately 7.1%. Per the germline V gene, CDR1 is SGHNT and CDR2 is YYREEE (reference sequence). This CDR3 is 15 amino acids long. The trim removed 4 bases at V and 7 bases at J, leaving 9 bases unmatched. The chain carries TRBV5-4 and TRBJ2-1; 9 nucleotides agree with TRBD2. The TCR was taken from a person aged 45 to 59 with breast cancer. The sequenced material came from blood. The DNA for the CDR3 is TGTGCCAGCAGCCCGGGCGGGACTAGCAGGAATGAGCAGTTCTTC. It encodes CASSPGGTSRNEQFF.